Listed here is a single T cell receptor (beta chain). The sample is drawn from a study of T cell changes during pregnancy in multiple sclerosis. Using immunoSEQ multiplex PCR, the repertoire was profiled, and TCRdb retains in-frame clones only, with some absent. This table has 45,000 to 55,000 clones, about 90% appearing once. The material was CD4+ T cells from peripheral blood mononuclear cells, obtained after pregnancy. The receptor was isolated from a female donor in good health, enrolled as a control in a pregnancy study.

CDR3 in amino acids: CASSQDSAGYNEKLFF. CDR3 nucleotide sequence: TGCGCCAGCAGCCAAGACTCGGCAGGGTATAATGAAAAACTGTTTTTT. The genes are TRBV4-3 and TRBJ1-4; tentatively, D is TRBD1 (5 bases). The CDR3 extends over 16 amino acids. Germline CDR1 is LGHNA and CDR2 is YSLEER. The V end lost 0 bases, the J end lost 4 bases, and 12 bases lay between the germline ends.